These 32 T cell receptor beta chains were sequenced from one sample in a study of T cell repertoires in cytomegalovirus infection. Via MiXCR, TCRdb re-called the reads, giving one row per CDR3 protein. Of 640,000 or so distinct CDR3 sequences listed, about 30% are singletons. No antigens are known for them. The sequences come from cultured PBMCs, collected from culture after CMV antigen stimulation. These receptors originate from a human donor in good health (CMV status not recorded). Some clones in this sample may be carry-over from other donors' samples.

CDR3 DNA: TGTGCCAGCAGCTTGATCGCGACAGGGCCATATGGCTACACCTTC. Translated, it gives CASSLIATGPYGYTF. The chain uses TRBV7-2 and TRBJ1-2; 7 bases fit TRBD1. Trimming took 3 bases from V and 5 from J; bases not matched to a gene: 9. The CDR3 has 15 residues. Germline V gene data show CDR1 as SGHTA and CDR2 as FQGNSA. Based on the CDR3 plus reference TRBV7-2 and TRBJ1-2, the full variable domain is GAGVSQSPSNKVTEKGKDVELRCDPISGHTALYWYRQSLGQGLEFLIYFQGNSAPDKSGLPSDRFSAERTGGSVSTLTIQRTQQEDSAVYLCASSLIATGPYGYTFGSGTRLTVV.

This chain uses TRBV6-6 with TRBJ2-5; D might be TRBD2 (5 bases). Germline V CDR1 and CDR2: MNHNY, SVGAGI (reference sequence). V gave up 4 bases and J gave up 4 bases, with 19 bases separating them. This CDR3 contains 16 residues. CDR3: CASSFEGSYLGETQYF. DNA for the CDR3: TGTGCCAGCAGTTTTGAGGGATCTTACCTAGGAGAGACCCAGTACTTC.

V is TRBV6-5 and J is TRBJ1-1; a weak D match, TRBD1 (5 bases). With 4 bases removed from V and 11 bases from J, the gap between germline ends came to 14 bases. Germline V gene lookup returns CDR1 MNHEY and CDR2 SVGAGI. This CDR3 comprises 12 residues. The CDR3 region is CASSWQGGRAFF. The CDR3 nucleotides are TGTGCCAGCAGTTGGCAGGGAGGGAGGGCTTTCTTT.

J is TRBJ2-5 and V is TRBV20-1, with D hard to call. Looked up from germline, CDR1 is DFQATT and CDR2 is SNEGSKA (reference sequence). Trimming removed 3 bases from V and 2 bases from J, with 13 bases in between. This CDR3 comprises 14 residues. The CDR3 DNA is TGCAGTGCTAGGAAGTCCCAGACACAAGAGACCCAGTACTTC. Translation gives CSARKSQTQETQYF.

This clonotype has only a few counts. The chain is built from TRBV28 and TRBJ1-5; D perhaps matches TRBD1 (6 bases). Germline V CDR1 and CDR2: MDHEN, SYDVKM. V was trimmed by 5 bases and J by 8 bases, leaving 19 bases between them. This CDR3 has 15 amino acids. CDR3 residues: CASSPPQGPLKPQHF. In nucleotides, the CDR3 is TGTGCCAGCAGTCCTCCACAGGGTCCCCTCAAGCCCCAGCATTTT.

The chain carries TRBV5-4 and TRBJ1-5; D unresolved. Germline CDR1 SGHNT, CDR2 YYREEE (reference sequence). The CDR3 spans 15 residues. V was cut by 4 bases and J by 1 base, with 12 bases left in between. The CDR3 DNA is TGTGCCAGCAGCCATGGCCCGCGGAGCAATCAGCCCCAGCATTTT. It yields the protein CASSHGPRSNQPQHF.

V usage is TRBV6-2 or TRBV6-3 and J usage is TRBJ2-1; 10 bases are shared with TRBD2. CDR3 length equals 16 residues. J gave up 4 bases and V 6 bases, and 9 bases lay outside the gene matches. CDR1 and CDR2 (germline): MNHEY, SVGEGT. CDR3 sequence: CASSYGGAGGYNEQFF. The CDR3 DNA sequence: TGTGCCAGCAGCTACGGGGGAGCGGGAGGGTACAATGAGCAGTTCTTC.

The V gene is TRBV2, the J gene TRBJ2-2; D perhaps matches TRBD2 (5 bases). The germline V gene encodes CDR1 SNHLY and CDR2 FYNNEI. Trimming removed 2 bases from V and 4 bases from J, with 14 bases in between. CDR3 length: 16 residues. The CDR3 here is CASSELGVYSTGELFF. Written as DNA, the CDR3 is TGTGCCAGCAGTGAATTGGGAGTCTACTCCACCGGGGAGCTGTTTTTT.

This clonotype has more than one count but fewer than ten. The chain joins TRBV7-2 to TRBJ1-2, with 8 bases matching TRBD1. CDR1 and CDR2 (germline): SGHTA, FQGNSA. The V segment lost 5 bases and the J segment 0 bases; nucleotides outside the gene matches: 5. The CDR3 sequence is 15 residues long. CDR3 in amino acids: CASSERTGTNYGYTF. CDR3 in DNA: TGTGCCAGCAGCGAGAGGACAGGGACTAACTATGGCTACACCTTC.

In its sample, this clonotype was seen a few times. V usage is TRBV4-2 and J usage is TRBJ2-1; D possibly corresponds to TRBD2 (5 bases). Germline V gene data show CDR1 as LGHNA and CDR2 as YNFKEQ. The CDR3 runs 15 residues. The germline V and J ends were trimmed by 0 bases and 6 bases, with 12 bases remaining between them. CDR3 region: CASSQELVFSNEQFF. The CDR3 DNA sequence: TGTGCCAGCAGCCAAGAACTAGTTTTTTCCAATGAGCAGTTCTTC.

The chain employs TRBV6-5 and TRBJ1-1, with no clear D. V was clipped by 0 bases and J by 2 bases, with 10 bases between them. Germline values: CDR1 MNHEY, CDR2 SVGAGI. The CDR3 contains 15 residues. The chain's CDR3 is CASSYSYSSNTEAFF. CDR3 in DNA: TGTGCCAGCAGTTACTCGTACAGCTCAAACACTGAAGCTTTCTTT.

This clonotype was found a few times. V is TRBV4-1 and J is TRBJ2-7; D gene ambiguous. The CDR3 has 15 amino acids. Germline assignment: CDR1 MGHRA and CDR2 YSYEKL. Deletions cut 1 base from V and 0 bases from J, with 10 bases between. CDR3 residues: CASSQVGVSSYEQYF. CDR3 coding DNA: TGCGCCAGCAGCCAAGTCGGTGTCAGCTCCTACGAGCAGTACTTC.

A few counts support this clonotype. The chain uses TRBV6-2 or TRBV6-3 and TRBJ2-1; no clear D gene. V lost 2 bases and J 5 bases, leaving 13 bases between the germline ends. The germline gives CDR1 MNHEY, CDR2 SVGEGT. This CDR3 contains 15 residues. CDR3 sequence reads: CASSYDSPVNNEQFF. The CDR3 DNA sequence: TGTGCCAGCAGTTACGATAGCCCCGTAAACAATGAGCAGTTCTTC.

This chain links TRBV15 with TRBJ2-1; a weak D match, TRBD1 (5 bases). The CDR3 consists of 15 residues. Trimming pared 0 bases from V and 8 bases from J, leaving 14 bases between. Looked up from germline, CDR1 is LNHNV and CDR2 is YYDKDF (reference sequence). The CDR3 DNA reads TGTGCCACCAGCAGAGATGTTAGGACAAAGGATGAGCAGTTCTTC. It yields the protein CATSRDVRTKDEQFF.

Here the CDR3 reads CASIRQMNTEAFF. The DNA of the CDR3 is TGTGCCAGCATCAGGCAGATGAACACTGAAGCTTTCTTT. The rearrangement links TRBV2 to TRBJ1-1; no clear D gene. V lost 7 bases and J 0 bases, leaving 9 bases between the germline ends. This CDR3 has 13 amino acids. Germline V gene sequence: CDR1 SNHLY, CDR2 FYNNEI.

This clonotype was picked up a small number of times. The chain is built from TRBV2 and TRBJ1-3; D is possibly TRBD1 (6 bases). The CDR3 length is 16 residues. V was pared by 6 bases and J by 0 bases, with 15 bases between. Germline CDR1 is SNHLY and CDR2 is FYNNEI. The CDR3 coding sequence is TGTGCCAGCAGAGGGACACAGGTATCCTCTGGAAACACCATATATTTT. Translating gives CASRGTQVSSGNTIYF. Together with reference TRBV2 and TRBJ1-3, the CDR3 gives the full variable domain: EPEVTQTPSHQVTQMGQEVILRCVPISNHLYFYWYRQILGQKVEFLVSFYNNEISEKSEIFDDQFSVERPDGSNFTLKIRSTKLEDSAMYFCASRGTQVSSGNTIYFGEGSWLTVV.

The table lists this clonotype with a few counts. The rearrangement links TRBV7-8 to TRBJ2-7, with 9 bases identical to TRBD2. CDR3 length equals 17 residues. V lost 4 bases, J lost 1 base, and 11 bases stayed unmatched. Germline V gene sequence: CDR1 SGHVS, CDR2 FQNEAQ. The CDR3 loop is CASSSWTSDSSSYEQYF. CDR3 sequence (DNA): TGTGCCAGCAGCTCCTGGACTAGCGATTCGTCATCCTACGAGCAGTACTTC.

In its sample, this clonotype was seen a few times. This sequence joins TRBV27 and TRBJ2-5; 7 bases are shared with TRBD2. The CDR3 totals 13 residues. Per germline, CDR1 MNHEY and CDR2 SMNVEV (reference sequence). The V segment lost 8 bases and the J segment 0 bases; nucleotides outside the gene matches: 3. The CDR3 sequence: CASSRGDQETQYF. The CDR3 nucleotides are TGTGCCAGCTCCCGGGGGGACCAAGAGACCCAGTACTTC.

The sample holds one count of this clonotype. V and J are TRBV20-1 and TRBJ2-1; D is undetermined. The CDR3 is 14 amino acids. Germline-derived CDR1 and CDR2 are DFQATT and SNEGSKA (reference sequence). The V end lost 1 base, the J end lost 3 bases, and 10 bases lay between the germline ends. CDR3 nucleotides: TGCAGTGCTAGAGCCCCCGGAGTCTACAATGAGCAGTTCTTC. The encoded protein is CSARAPGVYNEQFF.

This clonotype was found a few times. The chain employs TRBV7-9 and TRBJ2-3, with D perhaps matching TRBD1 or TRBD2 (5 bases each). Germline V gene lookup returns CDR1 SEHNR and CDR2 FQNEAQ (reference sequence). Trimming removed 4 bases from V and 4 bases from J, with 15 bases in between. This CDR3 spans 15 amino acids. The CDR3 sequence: CASSSRPRGADTQYF. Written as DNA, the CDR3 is TGTGCCAGCAGCTCCCGTCCTCGGGGCGCAGATACGCAGTATTTT.

CDR3 amino acids: CASSYQVNQPQHF. The CDR3 coding sequence is TGTGCCAGCAGTTATCAGGTCAACCAGCCCCAGCATTTT. The chain links TRBV27 to TRBJ1-5; D not resolved. The V gene lost 4 bases and the J gene lost 7 bases, with 11 bases spanning the gap. CDR3 length: 13 amino acids. CDR1 is MNHEY, CDR2 SMNVEV, per germline (reference sequence).

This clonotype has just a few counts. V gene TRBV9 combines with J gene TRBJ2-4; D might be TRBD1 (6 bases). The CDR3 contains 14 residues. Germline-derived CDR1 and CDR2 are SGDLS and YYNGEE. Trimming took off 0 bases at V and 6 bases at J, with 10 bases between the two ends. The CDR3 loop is CASSVEQGTNIQYF. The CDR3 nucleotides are TGTGCCAGCAGCGTAGAGCAGGGGACAAACATTCAGTACTTC.

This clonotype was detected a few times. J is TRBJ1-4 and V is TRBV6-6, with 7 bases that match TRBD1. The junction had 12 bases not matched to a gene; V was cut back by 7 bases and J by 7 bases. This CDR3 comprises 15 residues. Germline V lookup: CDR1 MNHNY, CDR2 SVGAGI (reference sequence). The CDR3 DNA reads TGTGCCAGCAAACCAGGGACAGCCCTAGGTGAAAAACTGTTTTTT. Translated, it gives CASKPGTALGEKLFF.

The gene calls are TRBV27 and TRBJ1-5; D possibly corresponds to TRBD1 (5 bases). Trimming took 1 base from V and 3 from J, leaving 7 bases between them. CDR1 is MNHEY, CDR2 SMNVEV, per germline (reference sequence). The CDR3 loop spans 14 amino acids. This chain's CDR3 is CASSLLGHNQPQHF. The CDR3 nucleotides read TGTGCCAGCAGTTTATTAGGACACAATCAGCCCCAGCATTTT.

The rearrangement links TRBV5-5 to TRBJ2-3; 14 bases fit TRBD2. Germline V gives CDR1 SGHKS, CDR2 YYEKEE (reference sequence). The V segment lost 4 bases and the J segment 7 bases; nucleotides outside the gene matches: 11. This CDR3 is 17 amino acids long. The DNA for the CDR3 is TGTGCCAGCAGCGCACGACTAGCGGGGGGGCCTTCGAATACGCAGTATTTT. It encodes CASSARLAGGPSNTQYF. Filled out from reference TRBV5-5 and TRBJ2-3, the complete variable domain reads DAGVTQSPTHLIKTRGQQVTLRCSPISGHKSVSWYQQVLGQGPQFIFQYYEKEERGRGNFPDRFSARQFPNYSSELNVNALLLGDSALYLCASSARLAGGPSNTQYFGPGTRLTVL.

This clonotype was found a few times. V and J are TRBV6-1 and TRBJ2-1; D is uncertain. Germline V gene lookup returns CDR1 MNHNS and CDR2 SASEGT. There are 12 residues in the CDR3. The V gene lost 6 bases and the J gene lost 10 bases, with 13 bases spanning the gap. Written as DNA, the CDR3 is TGTGCCAGCAGGGGGAATAAGGGCGAGCAGTTCTTC. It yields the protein CASRGNKGEQFF.

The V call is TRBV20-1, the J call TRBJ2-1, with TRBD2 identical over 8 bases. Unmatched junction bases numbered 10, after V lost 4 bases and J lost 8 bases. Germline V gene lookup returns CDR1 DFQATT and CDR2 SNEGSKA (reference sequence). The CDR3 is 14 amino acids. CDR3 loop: CSAISLRGRYEQFF. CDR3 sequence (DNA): TGCAGTGCTATCAGCCTCCGCGGGAGGTATGAGCAGTTCTTC.

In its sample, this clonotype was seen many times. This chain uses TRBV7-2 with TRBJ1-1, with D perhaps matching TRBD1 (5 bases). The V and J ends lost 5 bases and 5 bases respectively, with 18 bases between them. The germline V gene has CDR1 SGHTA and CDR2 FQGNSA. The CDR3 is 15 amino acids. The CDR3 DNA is TGTGCCAGCAGCCCTCCAAGGGGCGGGTGGACTGAAGCTTTCTTT. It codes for CASSPPRGGWTEAFF.

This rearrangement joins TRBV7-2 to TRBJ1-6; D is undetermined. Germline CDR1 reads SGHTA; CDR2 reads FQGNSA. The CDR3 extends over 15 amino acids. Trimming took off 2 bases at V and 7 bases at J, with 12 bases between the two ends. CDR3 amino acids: CASSLMGVSNSPLHF. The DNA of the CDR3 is TGTGCCAGCAGCTTAATGGGCGTCAGCAATTCACCCCTCCACTTT.

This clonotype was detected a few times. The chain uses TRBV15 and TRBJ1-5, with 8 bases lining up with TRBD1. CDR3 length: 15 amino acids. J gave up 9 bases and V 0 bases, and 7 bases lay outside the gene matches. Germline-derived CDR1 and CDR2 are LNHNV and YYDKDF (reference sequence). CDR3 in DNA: TGTGCCACCAGCAGAGATCGGGACAGGAATTGGCCCCAGCATTTT. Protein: CATSRDRDRNWPQHF.

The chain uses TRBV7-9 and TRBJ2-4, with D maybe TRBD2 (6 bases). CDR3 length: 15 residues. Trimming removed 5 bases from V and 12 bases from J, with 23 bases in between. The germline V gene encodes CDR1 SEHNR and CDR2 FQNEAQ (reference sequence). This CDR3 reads CASSQGGDGFDTQYF. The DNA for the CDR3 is TGTGCCAGCAGCCAGGGAGGCGACGGTTTCGATACTCAGTACTTC.

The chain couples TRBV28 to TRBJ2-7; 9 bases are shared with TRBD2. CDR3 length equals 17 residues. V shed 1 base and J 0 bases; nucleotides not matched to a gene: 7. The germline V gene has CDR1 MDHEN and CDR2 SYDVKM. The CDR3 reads CASSLSHSGGGSYEQYF. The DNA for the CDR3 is TGTGCCAGCAGTTTATCCCATAGCGGGGGCGGCTCCTACGAGCAGTACTTC.